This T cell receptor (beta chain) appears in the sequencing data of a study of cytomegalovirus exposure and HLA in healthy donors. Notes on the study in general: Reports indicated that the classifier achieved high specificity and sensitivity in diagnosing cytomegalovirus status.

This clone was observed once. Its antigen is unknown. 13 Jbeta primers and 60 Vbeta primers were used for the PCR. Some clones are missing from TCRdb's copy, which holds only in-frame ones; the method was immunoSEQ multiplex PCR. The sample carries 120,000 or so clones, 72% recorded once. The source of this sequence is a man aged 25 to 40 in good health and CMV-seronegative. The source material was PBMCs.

For the CDR3, the DNA is TGTGCCAGCAGCGGCCGAAAAGGGGGCCGATCTAATGAAAAACTGTTTTTT. The encoded protein is CASSGRKGGRSNEKLFF. J is TRBJ1-4 and V is TRBV9, with TRBD1 identical over 7 bases. CDR1 SGDLS and CDR2 YYNGEE come from the germline V gene. The ends lost 3 bases at V and 3 bases at J; junction bases unmatched: 11. The CDR3 length is 17 residues.